The subject of this entry is one TCR beta chain. Sorted-subset replicate PCR reactions contained 200 to 250 ng DNA, corresponding to 29,000 or so T cell genomes. TCRdb keeps only in-frame clones here, not all; method: immunoSEQ multiplex PCR. The data show some 2,000,000 clones, with more than 90% seen just once and around 0.13% held by the top ten. The germline CDR1 and CDR2 sequences are SGHTA and FQGNSA. The CDR3 loop spans 15 amino acids. Between the trimmed V and J ends, which lost 2 bases and 3 bases, there was a span of 11 bases. The sample belongs to a study of shared clonotypes between healthy human individuals.

The sample consisted of naive CD4+ T cells sorted from blood. Stated subset: CD45RA+ positively selected. V and J are TRBV7-2 and TRBJ2-1, with unresolved D. The receptor was isolated from a man younger than 30 in good health. The CDR3 DNA is TGTGCCAGCAGCTTATTGGATTTGGTCTACAATGAGCAGTTCTTC. This sequence encodes CASSLLDLVYNEQFF.